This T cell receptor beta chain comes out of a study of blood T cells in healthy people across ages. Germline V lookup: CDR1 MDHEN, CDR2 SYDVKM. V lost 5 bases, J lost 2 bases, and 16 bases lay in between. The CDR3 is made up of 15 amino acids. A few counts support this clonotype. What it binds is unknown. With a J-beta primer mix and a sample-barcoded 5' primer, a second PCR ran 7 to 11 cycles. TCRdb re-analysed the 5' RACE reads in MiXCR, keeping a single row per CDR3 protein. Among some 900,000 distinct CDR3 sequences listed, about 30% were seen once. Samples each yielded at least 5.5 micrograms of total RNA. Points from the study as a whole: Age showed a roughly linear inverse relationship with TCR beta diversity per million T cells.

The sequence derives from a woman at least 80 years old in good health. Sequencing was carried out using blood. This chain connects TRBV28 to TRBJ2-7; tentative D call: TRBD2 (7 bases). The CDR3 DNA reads TGTGCCAGCAGTCGAGTGGGGGGGCCCCCCTACGAGCAGTACTTC. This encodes CASSRVGGPPYEQYF.